The 11 T cell receptor beta chains in this list originate from one sample, sequenced in a study of T-cell reconstitution after alpha-beta-depleted transplantation in children. TCRbeta library preparation incorporated unique molecular identifiers. TCRdb reprocessed the PCR reads with MiXCR, giving one entry per CDR3 protein. The data contain approximately 110,000 distinct CDR3 sequences, approximately 22% of them singletons. Material: PBMCs, mostly from graft donor cells, obtained 180 days after TCRalphabeta/CD19-depleted stem cell transplant. These receptors all stem from a male patient between 2 and 10 years old who had a stem cell transplant for chronic granulomatous disease, so the T cells may come from the graft donor.

This clonotype occurred many times. This chain uses TRBV7-9 with TRBJ1-2; the match to TRBD1 covers 12 bases. CDR1 is SEHNR and CDR2 is FQNEAQ in the germline V gene (reference sequence). With V trimmed by 6 bases and J by 1 base, 6 bases remained unmatched. The CDR3 covers 16 residues. The CDR3 reads CASRMGTGGGNYGYTF. In DNA form, the CDR3 reads TGTGCCAGCAGAATGGGGACAGGGGGCGGTAACTATGGCTACACCTTC.

At least ten counts were recorded for this clonotype. The rearrangement uses TRBV29-1 and TRBJ2-7; D gene unclear. Germline CDR1 reads SQVTM; CDR2 reads ANQGSEA. The V and J ends lost 5 bases and 2 bases respectively, with 13 bases between them. This CDR3 has 13 amino acids. CDR3 sequence reads: CSVRAALTYEQYF. The DNA for the CDR3 is TGCAGCGTTAGAGCAGCCCTAACCTACGAGCAGTACTTC.

The genes are TRBV19 and TRBJ2-4, with 9 nucleotides matching TRBD1. The CDR3 contains 15 residues. With 3 bases clipped from V and 7 bases from J, the junction kept 7 bases outside the gene matches. Looked up from germline, CDR1 is LNHDA and CDR2 is SQIVND (reference sequence). The chain's CDR3 is CASSITWTGANIQYF. The CDR3 DNA follows: TGTGCCAGTAGTATCACCTGGACAGGGGCCAACATTCAGTACTTC.

The V call is TRBV5-6, the J call TRBJ2-7; D is unclear. Trimming left V 0 bases short and J 0 bases short, with 7 bases between. The CDR3 spans 14 residues. The germline CDR1 and CDR2 sequences are SGHDT and YYEEEE. The CDR3 spells CASSLDDNSYEQYF. CDR3 nucleotide sequence: TGTGCCAGCAGCTTGGACGACAACTCCTACGAGCAGTACTTC.

This clonotype showed up just a few times. V and J are TRBV7-6 and TRBJ2-7; D gene ambiguous. CDR1 is SGHVS and CDR2 is FNYEAQ in the germline V gene. There are 11 residues in the CDR3. V lost 4 bases, J lost 8 bases, and 9 bases lay in between. Here the CDR3 reads CASSSPDKQYF. The CDR3, as DNA: TGTGCCAGCAGCTCCCCCGATAAGCAGTACTTC.

The chain carries TRBV5-1 and TRBJ2-7; 8 bases match TRBD2. In germline, CDR1 is SGHRS, CDR2 YFSETQ. The V and J ends lost 4 bases and 3 bases, in that order; junction bases with no gene match: 6. This CDR3 comprises 14 residues. The CDR3, as DNA: TGCGCCAGCAGCAACGGGAGCGGGAGCTACGAGCAGTACTTC. It encodes CASSNGSGSYEQYF.

In this sample, this clonotype turned up many times. The chain has TRBV18 and TRBJ1-6; 11 bases map to TRBD1. Germline V gives CDR1 KGHSH, CDR2 LQKENI. The CDR3 has 14 residues. J was trimmed by 7 bases and V by 5 bases; bases with no gene match: 1. CDR3: CASSRDRGNSPLHF. Written as DNA, the CDR3 is TGTGCCAGCTCAAGGGACAGGGGGAATTCACCCCTCCACTTT.

The chain links TRBV7-9 to TRBJ2-7, with D unresolved. The germline V and J ends were trimmed by 2 bases and 4 bases, with 15 bases remaining between them. CDR3 length equals 15 residues. The germline CDR1 and CDR2 sequences are SEHNR and FQNEAQ (reference sequence). As DNA, the CDR3 is TGTGCCAGCAGCTTATTAAGGGAAAATAGATACGAGCAGTACTTC. Its translation is CASSLLRENRYEQYF.

This clonotype showed up just a few times. The rearrangement links TRBV5-6 to TRBJ2-3, with TRBD2 as a possible D gene (5 bases). Germline V lookup: CDR1 SGHDT, CDR2 YYEEEE. This CDR3 spans 14 amino acids. Trimming took 0 bases from V and 0 from J, leaving 5 bases between them. The CDR3 DNA follows: TGTGCCAGCAGCTTGGGGACTAGCACAGATACGCAGTATTTT. This translates into CASSLGTSTDTQYF.

The chain is built from TRBV12-3 or TRBV12-4 and TRBJ2-3, with a tentative D call TRBD2 (6 bases). The length of the CDR3 is 13 residues. V lost 5 bases and J lost 7, with 13 bases in between. CDR3 amino acids: CASSVRGPYTQYF. The CDR3 coding sequence is TGTGCCAGCAGTGTGCGGGGACCGTATACGCAGTATTTT.

Ten or more counts support this clonotype. V is TRBV20-1 and J is TRBJ2-3; 11 nucleotides align to TRBD2. Germline lookup yields CDR1 DFQATT and CDR2 SNEGSKA (reference sequence). V gave up 3 bases and J gave up 4 bases; unmatched junction bases: 6. This CDR3 is 15 amino acids long. The CDR3 nucleotides are TGCAGTGCTAGTTTACTAGCGGGAGTTTCAGATACGCAGTATTTT. Translated: CSASLLAGVSDTQYF.